This TCR beta chain derives from a study of memory B cells and T cells in multiple sclerosis. Overall study results and limits: Compartments had unequal clone-set sizes, affecting shared clonotype counts.

The V and J ends lost 0 bases and 3 bases, in that order; junction bases with no gene match: 6. Germline V gives CDR1 SGHRS, CDR2 YFSETQ. There are 16 residues in the CDR3. Separate sequencing covered autoproliferating (CFSE-dim) and non-proliferating (CFSE-high) T cells from stimulus-free culture. Pooled replicate wells came from approximately 51 million CFSE-labeled PBMCs cultured approximately 7 days without stimulus. The PBMCs received roughly 0.5 uM CFSE and serum-free culture with no added stimuli. TCRdb's table, derived via immunoSEQ multiplex PCR, lists solely in-frame clones and lacks some. This sample has under 50,000 clones; 82% occur once, and the top ten carry roughly 1%. About this clone itself: The antigen remains unidentified.

The sequence was obtained from a human donor with multiple sclerosis. The chain uses TRBV5-1 and TRBJ2-3; TRBD2 agrees at 8 bases. The specimen sequenced was PBMCs from blood kept in culture. DNA of the CDR3: TGCGCCAGCAGCTTGGCCGGGAGGGGGTGGACAGATACGCAGTATTTT. Its protein product is CASSLAGRGWTDTQYF. Variable domain in full (rest from reference TRBV5-1 and TRBJ2-3): KAGVTQTPRYLIKTRGQQVTLSCSPISGHRSVSWYQQTPGQGLQFLFEYFSETQRNKGNFPGRFSGRQFSNSRSEMNVSTLELGDSALYLCASSLAGRGWTDTQYFGPGTRLTVL.